This is a list of T cell receptor beta chains from one sample in a study of T-cell memory formation after mild COVID-19. TCRdb itself ran the 5' RACE reads through MiXCR, one entry per CDR3 protein. Found here are 400,000 to 500,000 distinct CDR3 sequences, around 20% of them singletons; the top ten hold 7.5% to 9.5%. Sequencing was done on a sample of PBMCs or a T cell subset sorted from them (not recorded which). Receptor source: an adult woman who had mild COVID-19 (a few samples of this study predate the infection). Cell type and time point are not known. Each CDR3 is given without its conserved first and last residue. Fields, in order: V gene, CDR3 protein.

TRBV20-1 | SARAKETRDGYT
TRBV6-5 | ASRPGFADTQY
TRBV6-5 | ASSLLGGGAAETQY
TRBV9 | ASSVDRGRGANVLT
TRBV12-3/TRBV12-4 | ASSLTGQGSYGYT
TRBV6-6 | ASSYSKGGETQY
TRBV29-1 | SVAFEAFNEQF
TRBV27 | ASRAGTGVRETQY
TRBV7-6 | ASSLGLPQEGPYEQY
TRBV20-1 | SASITRPGRNEQF
TRBV27 | ASSTIGGQGTYNSPLH
TRBV20-1 | SEDRGDTDTQY
TRBV15 | ATSSVHEQY
TRBV4-1 | ASSQVPGTGGEQY
TRBV6-1 | ASSEPTGIDYEQY
TRBV7-8 | ASSSSLVSEQF
TRBV5-4 | ASSPGQHTEAF
TRBV20-1 | SAKAGSARETQY
TRBV5-6 | ASSLSGSGNTEAF
TRBV12-3/TRBV12-4 | ASSFGLETEAF
TRBV6-2/TRBV6-3 | ASRGSGNTEAF